One and the same sample provided the 7 T cell receptor beta chains below, sequenced in a study of molecular identifiers for immune sequencing clone quantification. TCRdb analysed the PCR reads with MiXCR anew, one entry per CDR3 protein. This sample has roughly 71,000 distinct CDR3 sequences, with about a fifth found just once. The specimen was naive CD8+ T cells from blood, with Jurkat cell RNA spiked in. As for subset: FACS-sorted CD8+CD4-CCR7+CD45RA+ naive T cells. Receptors originate from a human donor in good health. Some libraries in this study had Jurkat cell RNA spiked in.

This clonotype appeared many times. V usage is TRBV10-3 and J usage is TRBJ1-2, with D unclear. Germline CDR1 reads ENHRY; CDR2 reads SYGVKD. The CDR3 sequence is 14 residues long. V lost 0 bases and J lost 1, with 6 bases in between. CDR3 residues: CAISESTLNYGYTF. DNA for the CDR3: TGTGCCATCAGTGAGTCAACCCTTAACTATGGCTACACCTTC.

This clonotype showed up many times. J is TRBJ2-1 and V is TRBV20-1; 8 nucleotides line up with TRBD2. The trim removed 1 base at V and 6 bases at J, leaving 5 bases unmatched. The CDR3 runs to 14 residues. Germline V gene lookup returns CDR1 DFQATT and CDR2 SNEGSKA (reference sequence). The CDR3: CSARATGGPNEQFF. The CDR3 region has the DNA TGCAGTGCTAGAGCTACGGGAGGGCCCAATGAGCAGTTCTTC.

This clonotype was found a few times. The chain carries TRBV27 and TRBJ2-3; TRBD2 matches at 9 bases. Germline-derived CDR1 and CDR2 are MNHEY and SMNVEV (reference sequence). V was pared by 1 base and J by 8 bases, with 7 bases of the junction left unmatched. The CDR3 consists of 15 residues. CDR3 protein: CASSLWTSESATQYF. Written as DNA, the CDR3 is TGTGCCAGCAGTTTATGGACTAGCGAGAGTGCTACGCAGTATTTT.

Regarding this clonotype: Relative to the germline gene, one junction end is altered; a read error may explain this. V and J are TRBV19 and TRBJ2-1; TRBD2 agrees at 16 bases. CDR3 length: 19 amino acids. Germline values: CDR1 LNHDA, CDR2 SQIVND (reference sequence). Here the CDR3 reads CTSSLNPGLAGGPYNEQFF. DNA of the CDR3: TGTACCAGTAGTCTCAATCCGGGACTAGCGGGAGGGCCTTACAATGAGCAGTTCTTC. Combining the CDR3 with reference TRBV19 and TRBJ2-1 gives the whole variable domain DGGITQSPKYLFRKEGQNVTLSCEQNLNHDAMYWYRQDPGQGLRLIYYSQIVNDFQKGDIAEGYSVSREKKESFPLTVTSAQKNPTAFYLCTSSLNPGLAGGPYNEQFFGPGTRLTVL.

There are many counts of this clonotype. The chain links TRBV24-1 to TRBJ2-3; 9 nucleotides agree with TRBD1. The V segment lost 7 bases and the J segment 2 bases; nucleotides outside the gene matches: 12. Per germline, CDR1 KGHDR and CDR2 SFDVKD. The CDR3 is 17 residues long. The CDR3 coding sequence is TGTGCCACCAGCCACTCCGGGGACAGGGACCACACAGATACGCAGTATTTT. Translation gives CATSHSGDRDHTDTQYF.

This clonotype has ten or more counts. The V and J genes are TRBV5-6 and TRBJ2-3; TRBD2 matches at 11 bases. J gave up 8 bases and V 2 bases, and 7 bases lay outside the gene matches. The CDR3 totals 15 residues. Germline V lookup: CDR1 SGHDT, CDR2 YYEEEE. This CDR3 reads CASSLGTSGALTQYF. The CDR3 coding sequence is TGTGCCAGCAGCTTAGGGACTAGCGGAGCCCTTACGCAGTATTTT.

This clonotype has a count of ten or more. This rearrangement joins TRBV20-1 to TRBJ2-3; D remains unclear. The CDR3 has 15 amino acids. The V and J ends lost 4 bases and 0 bases respectively, with 14 bases between them. Germline CDR1 and CDR2: DFQATT and SNEGSKA (reference sequence). DNA for the CDR3: TGCAGTGCTAACCCTTACGGCGGAAGCACAGATACGCAGTATTTT. It codes for CSANPYGGSTDTQYF.